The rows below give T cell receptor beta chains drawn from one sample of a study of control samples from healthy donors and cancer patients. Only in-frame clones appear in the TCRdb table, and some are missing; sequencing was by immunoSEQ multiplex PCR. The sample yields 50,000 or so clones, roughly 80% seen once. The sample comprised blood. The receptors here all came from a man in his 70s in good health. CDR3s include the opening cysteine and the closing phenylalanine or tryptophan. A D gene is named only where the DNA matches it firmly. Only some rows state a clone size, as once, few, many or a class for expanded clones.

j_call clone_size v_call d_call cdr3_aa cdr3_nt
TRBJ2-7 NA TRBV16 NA CASSPQGWAYEQYF TGTGCCAGCAGCCCTCAGGGTTGGGCCTACGAGCAGTACTTC
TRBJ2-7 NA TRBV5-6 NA CASSSRGISYEQYF TGTGCCAGCAGCTCCCGCGGGATCTCCTACGAGCAGTACTTC
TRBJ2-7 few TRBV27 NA CANLYEQYF TGTGCCAACCTATACGAGCAGTACTTC
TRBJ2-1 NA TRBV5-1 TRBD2 CASSRGGGEQFF TGCGCCAGCAGCCGGGGGGGCGGTGAGCAGTTCTTC
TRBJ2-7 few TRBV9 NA CASSPQSVPTYEQYF TGTGCCAGCAGCCCCCAGAGCGTGCCCACCTACGAGCAGTACTTC
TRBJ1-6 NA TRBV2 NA CASSGGQGNYNSPLHF TGTGCCAGCAGTGGGGGTCAGGGAAATTATAATTCACCCCTCCACTTT
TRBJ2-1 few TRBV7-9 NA CASSTPGDTYNEQFF TGTGCCAGCAGCACTCCAGGGGATACCTACAATGAGCAGTTCTTC
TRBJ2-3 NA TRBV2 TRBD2 CASRSTSGASTQYF TGTGCCAGCAGGTCGACTAGCGGGGCGAGTACGCAGTATTTT
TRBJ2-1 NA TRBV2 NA CASSRESGGNEQFF TGTGCCAGCAGTCGAGAGTCCGGAGGCAATGAGCAGTTCTTC
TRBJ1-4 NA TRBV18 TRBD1 CASSPTTWTGRSMSEKLFF TGTGCCAGCTCACCAACAACGTGGACAGGGAGGTCCATGAGTGAAAAACTGTTTTTT
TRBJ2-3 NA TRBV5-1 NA CASGLQGTSTDTQYF TGCGCCAGCGGTTTACAGGGGACTAGCACAGATACGCAGTATTTT
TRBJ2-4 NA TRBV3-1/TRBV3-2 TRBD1 CASSQGQGFNIQYF TGTGCCAGCAGCCAAGGACAGGGATTTAACATTCAGTACTTC
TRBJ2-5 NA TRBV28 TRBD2 CASSSLLGSGVTQYF TGTGCCAGCAGTTCCCTCCTCGGCAGCGGGGTGACCCAGTACTTC
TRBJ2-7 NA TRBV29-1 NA CSVDRGGGSYEQYF TGCAGCGTTGATCGGGGTGGGGGCTCCTACGAGCAGTACTTC
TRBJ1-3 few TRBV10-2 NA CASSADRLSGNTIYF TGCGCCAGCAGTGCAGACAGGCTTTCTGGAAACACCATATATTTT
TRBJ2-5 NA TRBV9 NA CASSPRLRRMETQYF TGTGCCAGCTCCCCCCGCCTCAGGAGAATGGAGACCCAGTACTTC
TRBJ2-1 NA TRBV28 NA CASTSPGDRNEQFF TGTGCCAGCACATCCCCCGGGGACCGCAATGAGCAGTTCTTC
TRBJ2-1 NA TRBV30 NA CAWSTDSYNEQFF TGTGCCTGGAGTACGGACTCCTACAATGAGCAGTTCTTC
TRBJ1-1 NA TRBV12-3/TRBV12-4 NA CASSPGEAEAFF TGTGCCAGCAGCCCTGGTGAGGCTGAAGCTTTCTTT
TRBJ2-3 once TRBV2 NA CASSPSFSSTDTQYF TGTGCCAGCAGCCCCAGTTTTTCTAGCACAGATACGCAGTATTTT
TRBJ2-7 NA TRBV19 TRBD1 CASSDDLGTGGRYEQYF TGTGCCAGTAGCGACGACCTAGGAACAGGGGGTAGGTACGAGCAGTACTTC
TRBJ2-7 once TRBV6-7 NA CASSHPTPKVSGSYEQYF TGTGCCAGCAGCCACCCGACCCCTAAGGTATCAGGGTCCTACGAGCAGTACTTC
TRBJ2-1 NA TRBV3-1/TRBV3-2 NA CASSPARGLSMEFF TGTGCCAGCAGCCCCGCTCGCGGACTATCGATGGAGTTCTTC
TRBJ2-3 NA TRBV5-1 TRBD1 CASSPGQGTDTQYF TGCGCCAGCAGCCCCGGACAGGGCACAGATACGCAGTATTTT
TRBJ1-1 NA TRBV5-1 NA CASILDSWHTEAFF TGCGCCAGCATCTTGGACAGTTGGCACACTGAAGCTTTCTTT
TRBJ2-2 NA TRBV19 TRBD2 CASSIFLAGGNTGELFF TGTGCCAGTAGTATTTTCCTAGCGGGGGGTAACACCGGGGAGCTGTTTTTT
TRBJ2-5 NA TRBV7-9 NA CASSPGVGEETQYF TGTGCCAGCAGCCCCGGAGTGGGCGAAGAGACCCAGTACTTC
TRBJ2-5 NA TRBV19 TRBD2 CASSNRLAGEETQYF TGTGCCAGTAGTAACCGACTAGCGGGGGAAGAGACCCAGTACTTC
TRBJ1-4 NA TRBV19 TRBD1 CASSIVTGPEKLFF TGTGCCAGTAGTATAGTGACAGGGCCTGAAAAACTGTTTTTT
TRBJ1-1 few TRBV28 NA CASTPFRNTEAFF TGTGCCAGCACCCCCTTTAGGAACACTGAAGCTTTCTTT
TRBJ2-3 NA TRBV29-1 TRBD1 CSVVQGTDTQYF TGCAGCGTTGTACAGGGGACAGATACGCAGTATTTT
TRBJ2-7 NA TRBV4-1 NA CASSVGRDSYEQYF TGCGCCAGCAGCGTTGGACGGGACTCCTACGAGCAGTACTTC
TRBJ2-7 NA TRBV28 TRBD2 CASSTPAGGPNEQYF TGTGCCAGCAGTACCCCGGCGGGAGGGCCAAACGAGCAGTACTTC
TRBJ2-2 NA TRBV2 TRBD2 CASMLAGANTGELFF TGTGCCAGCATGCTAGCGGGGGCGAACACCGGGGAGCTGTTTTTT
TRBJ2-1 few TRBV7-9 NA CASSGTFHNEQFF TGTGCCAGCAGCGGGACTTTCCACAATGAGCAGTTCTTC
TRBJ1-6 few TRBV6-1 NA CASSEPPPLHF TGTGCCAGCAGTGAACCTCCACCCCTCCACTTT
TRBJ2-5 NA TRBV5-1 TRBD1 CASSFDRGDQTQYF TGCGCCAGCAGCTTTGACAGGGGGGACCAGACCCAGTACTTC
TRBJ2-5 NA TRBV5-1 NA CASCLVGTGEETQYF TGCGCCAGCTGCCTGGTCGGGACGGGAGAAGAGACCCAGTACTTC